One sample yielded the 12 T cell receptor beta chains listed below, sequenced in a study of graft-versus-host responses after intestinal transplantation. Data came from immunoSEQ multiplex PCR; TCRdb stores just in-frame clones and leaves some out. This table holds approximately 89,000 clones, roughly 90% found once. For these receptors, no antigen is known. The source was unstimulated CD4+ T cells sorted from spleen or lymph node cells, collected before intestinal transplant. Every receptor here comes from a human donor who received an intestinal transplant.

The chain joins TRBV7-2 to TRBJ2-5; TRBD2 matches 10 bases. This CDR3 comprises 14 residues. The germline V gene has CDR1 SGHTA and CDR2 FQGNSA. J was trimmed by 4 bases and V by 4 bases; bases with no gene match: 3. The chain's CDR3 is CASSSAGGGETQYF. In DNA form, the CDR3 reads TGTGCCAGCAGCTCAGCGGGGGGGGGAGAGACCCAGTACTTC. Combining the CDR3 with reference TRBV7-2 and TRBJ2-5 gives the whole variable domain GAGVSQSPSNKVTEKGKDVELRCDPISGHTALYWYRQSLGQGLEFLIYFQGNSAPDKSGLPSDRFSAERTGGSVSTLTIQRTQQEDSAVYLCASSSAGGGETQYFGPGTRLLVL.

The CDR3 loop is CASSYSVAGGTDTQYF. The DNA for the CDR3 is TGTGCCAGCAGTTACTCAGTGGCGGGGGGCACAGATACGCAGTATTTT. The chain couples TRBV6-5 to TRBJ2-3; 7 positions agree with TRBD2. Germline CDR1 and CDR2: MNHEY and SVGAGI. The J segment lost 1 base and the V segment lost 0 bases, leaving 4 bases of the junction unmatched. CDR3 size: 16 residues.

The gene calls are TRBV2 and TRBJ2-5; no definite D call. Germline V CDR1 and CDR2: SNHLY, FYNNEI. This CDR3 is 11 amino acids long. Trimming left V 8 bases short and J 5 bases short, with 9 bases between. The CDR3 bases are TGTGCCAGCGGCTCGTGGGAGACCCAGTACTTC. It specifies CASGSWETQYF.

CDR3 in DNA: TGTGCCAGCACCAAACTAGCGGGAATTTACAATGAGCAGTTCTTC. Amino acids: CASTKLAGIYNEQFF. The chain links TRBV2 to TRBJ2-1, with 10 positions matching TRBD2. Germline CDR1 is SNHLY and CDR2 is FYNNEI. The CDR3 is made up of 15 amino acids. V trimming: 7 bases; J trimming: 4 bases; junction bases outside the gene matches: 7. Variable domain in full (rest from reference TRBV2 and TRBJ2-1): EPEVTQTPSHQVTQMGQEVILRCVPISNHLYFYWYRQILGQKVEFLVSFYNNEISEKSEIFDDQFSVERPDGSNFTLKIRSTKLEDSAMYFCASTKLAGIYNEQFFGPGTRLTVL.

The rearrangement links TRBV29-1 to TRBJ2-5, with D possibly TRBD2 on 5 matching bases. CDR3 length: 11 amino acids. V lost 7 bases and J lost 4, with 10 bases in between. Germline V gene sequence: CDR1 SQVTM, CDR2 ANQGSEA. DNA for the CDR3: TGCAGCGCCATTGCGGGAGAGACCCAGTACTTC. Translated: CSAIAGETQYF.

The chain employs TRBV28 and TRBJ2-1; TRBD2 might be the D (6 bases). Germline CDR1 is MDHEN and CDR2 is SYDVKM. The CDR3 has 16 residues. V was pared by 5 bases and J by 8 bases, with 22 bases between. This chain's CDR3 is CASSRLSGPPGDEQFF. The CDR3, as DNA: TGTGCCAGCAGTAGACTAAGCGGGCCGCCTGGGGATGAGCAGTTCTTC.

The chain employs TRBV19 and TRBJ2-3; unclear D gene. CDR3 length: 13 residues. The V end lost 5 bases, the J end lost 4 bases, and 10 bases lay between the germline ends. The germline gives CDR1 LNHDA, CDR2 SQIVND (reference sequence). CDR3 bases: TGTGCCAGTAGTGTCCCCGCGGCAGATACGCAGTATTTT. Protein product: CASSVPAADTQYF.

This clone has only one observation. V gene TRBV6-5 combines with J gene TRBJ2-7, with D maybe TRBD2 (6 bases). Trimming took 5 bases from V and 3 from J, leaving 11 bases between them. CDR3 size: 13 residues. From germline, CDR1 is MNHEY and CDR2 SVGAGI. CDR3 in amino acids: CASSREQGYEQYF. The CDR3 DNA reads as TGTGCCAGCAGTCGGGAGCAGGGCTACGAGCAGTACTTC.

This clone is a singleton in its sample. CDR3 nucleotide sequence: TGTGCCAGCTCACCGGGGCGGGAAAGGCGGGAGCAGTACTTC. Protein product: CASSPGRERREQYF. V gene TRBV18 combines with J gene TRBJ2-7, with TRBD2 as a possible D gene (6 bases). The CDR3 has 14 amino acids. The V end lost 3 bases, the J end lost 7 bases, and 16 bases lay between the germline ends. Per germline, CDR1 KGHSH and CDR2 LQKENI.

The chain joins TRBV5-4 to TRBJ2-5; D perhaps matches TRBD2 (6 bases). This CDR3 is 13 amino acids long. Germline CDR1 SGHNT, CDR2 YYREEE (reference sequence). V lost 2 bases to trimming and J lost 5 bases, with 10 bases between them. The CDR3 protein is CASSFGGGETQYF. CDR3 nucleotides: TGTGCCAGCAGCTTCGGGGGTGGGGAGACCCAGTACTTC.

This chain links TRBV9 with TRBJ2-3; 9 nucleotides match TRBD2. The V and J ends lost 7 bases and 1 base, in that order; junction bases with no gene match: 4. Germline loops: CDR1 SGDLS, CDR2 YYNGEE. CDR3 length equals 14 residues. Written as DNA, the CDR3 is TGTGCCAGCGCGGGGGGGAGGGGCACAGATACGCAGTATTTT. It translates to CASAGGRGTDTQYF.

The rearrangement links TRBV5-4 to TRBJ2-3; TRBD1 is a possible D gene (6 bases). Trimming took 4 bases from V and 2 from J, leaving 17 bases between them. The CDR3 contains 16 residues. CDR1 and CDR2 (germline): SGHNT, YYREEE (reference sequence). The CDR3 bases are TGTGCCAGCAGCAAAACAGGGCGAACTAACACAGATACGCAGTATTTT. It codes for CASSKTGRTNTDTQYF.